The subject of this entry is one T cell receptor beta chain. What it recognizes is unknown. This record comes from a study of T cell responses to AZD1222 COVID-19 vaccine. Study in general: It was second doses at about 4 or about 12 weeks that were pooled. General study points: White British people made up most donors, females outnumbered males, and clonal diversity was possibly underestimated. Baseline serostatus was positive in only six AZD1222 recipients. With dominance at 160-218 and 743-854, vaccine-associated CD4 TCRs spanned spike.

This CDR3 region has 13 residues. Between the trimmed V and J ends, which lost 3 bases and 1 base, there was a span of 7 bases. Profiled with immunoSEQ multiplex PCR; TCRdb holds only in-frame clones, not every one. The table records some 100,000 clones, around 90% of them present only once. Sequences were derived from peripheral blood, sampled on day 0 of AZD1222 vaccination. This sequence joins TRBV12-3 or TRBV12-4 and TRBJ2-7; unclear D gene. The sequence was collected from an adult in good health. The CDR3 region is CASSFLPSYEQYF. The CDR3 nucleotides are TGTGCCAGCAGTTTTCTTCCGTCCTACGAGCAGTACTTC.